Listed below are T cell receptor beta chains from one sample, sequenced in a study of CD4+ T cells in melanoma. The data were produced by immunoSEQ multiplex PCR, yet TCRdb's version contains in-frame clones alone and is incomplete. Among fewer than 20,000 clones listed, about 84% were seen once. Input material: cells from a culture (not recorded whether cultured in vitro). The source of these receptors is a human donor with melanoma. The CDR3 runs from the conserved cysteine through the conserved F or W. The D gene is left open where the match is weak. Size tells how often a clone was seen (once, few, many) or the class of an expanded clone, and some rows leave it out.

J gene,V gene,D gene,clone size,CDR3 DNA,CDR3 protein
TRBJ2-2,TRBV7-9,TRBD1,few,TGTGCCAGCAGCACCGGGACAGGGTTTTACACCGGGGAGCTGTTTTTT,CASSTGTGFYTGELFF
TRBJ2-7,TRBV20-1,-,-,TGCAGTGCTCTAATATCCTACGAGCAGTACTTC,CSALISYEQYF
TRBJ1-4,TRBV11-2,-,-,TGTGCCAGCAGTCCGTGGGGGGATCCGTCTAAACTGTTTTTT,CASSPWGDPSKLFF
TRBJ1-6,TRBV15,-,-,TGTGCCACCAGCAGAGATTCTTCGGGGGCCCCCCTCCACTTT,CATSRDSSGAPLHF
TRBJ1-2,TRBV7-2,-,-,TGTGCCAGCAGCCCGCAGGGGCTCCTTCGCTCCAACTATGGCTACACCTTC,CASSPQGLLRSNYGYTF
TRBJ1-2,TRBV30,TRBD1,-,TGTGCCTGGAGTCCCTTGACAGGGGTCTTCTATGGCTACACCTTC,CAWSPLTGVFYGYTF
TRBJ2-7,TRBV5-6,-,-,TGTGCCAGCAGCAAACCCCCAGGCTTCGAGCAGTACTTC,CASSKPPGFEQYF
TRBJ1-1,TRBV7-9,TRBD1,-,TGTGCCAGCAGCTCACAGGGGGATAGCGGTGAAGCTTTCTTT,CASSSQGDSGEAFF
TRBJ1-4,TRBV4-1,-,-,TGCGCCAGCAGCCAAGAGGGGGGAAGGAAAAATGAAAAACTGTTTTTT,CASSQEGGRKNEKLFF
TRBJ2-6,TRBV28,-,-,TGTGCCAGCAGGGTAGCAGGCGCCGGGGCCAACGTCCTGACTTTC,CASRVAGAGANVLTF
TRBJ1-4,TRBV11-2,-,-,TGTGCCAGCAGCCTGGGACAACCTAATGAAAAACTGTTTTTT,CASSLGQPNEKLFF
TRBJ1-2,TRBV19,TRBD1,-,TGTGCCTCCCAACCACAGGGGGGTGGCTACACCTTC,CASQPQGGGYTF
TRBJ2-5,TRBV7-9,TRBD2,-,TGTGCCAGCAGCTTAGCGCTAGCGGGGTTCCAAGAGACCCAGTACTTC,CASSLALAGFQETQYF
TRBJ2-7,TRBV2,-,-,TGTGCCAGCACCGGCACAGGGCTCGAGCAGTACTTC,CASTGTGLEQYF
TRBJ2-7,TRBV2,-,-,TGTGCCAGCACCTGGGGAGAGTCCTACGAGCAGTACTTC,CASTWGESYEQYF
TRBJ2-3,TRBV30,TRBD1,-,TGTGCCTGGAGTGTACAGGGGCGCCAGGCAGATACGCAGTATTTT,CAWSVQGRQADTQYF
TRBJ1-2,TRBV29-1,-,-,TGCAGTGCGGGGTTGGGAGCTAACTATGGCTACACCTTC,CSAGLGANYGYTF
TRBJ1-3,TRBV6-1,-,few,TGTGCCAGCAGTGGGGGGGCTGGAAACACCATATATTTT,CASSGGAGNTIYF
TRBJ1-1,TRBV4-2,-,once,TGTGCCAGCAGCCATTTCGGGCTGAACACTGAAGCTTTCTTT,CASSHFGLNTEAFF
TRBJ2-2,TRBV6-5,TRBD2,few,TGTGCCAGCAGTTACTTAGCGGGGTCCGGGGAGCTGTTTTTT,CASSYLAGSGELFF
TRBJ2-4,TRBV20-1,-,-,TGCAGTGCGGACGGACTCAACATTCAGTACTTC,CSADGLNIQYF
TRBJ2-7,TRBV7-6,-,-,TGTGCCAGCAGCTTAGCGGTGGGGAGCGAGCAGTACTTC,CASSLAVGSEQYF